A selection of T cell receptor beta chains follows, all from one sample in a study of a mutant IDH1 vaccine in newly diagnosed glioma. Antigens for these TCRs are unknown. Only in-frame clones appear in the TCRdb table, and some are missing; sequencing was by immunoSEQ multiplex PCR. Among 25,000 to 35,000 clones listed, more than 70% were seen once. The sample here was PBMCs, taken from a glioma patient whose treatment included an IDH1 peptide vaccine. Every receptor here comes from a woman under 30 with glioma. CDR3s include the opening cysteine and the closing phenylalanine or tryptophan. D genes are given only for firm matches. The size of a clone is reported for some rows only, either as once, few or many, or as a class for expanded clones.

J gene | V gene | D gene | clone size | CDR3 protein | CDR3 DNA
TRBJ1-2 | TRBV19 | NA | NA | CASSITGNPDYGYTF | TGTGCCAGTAGCATAACTGGGAATCCGGACTATGGCTACACCTTC
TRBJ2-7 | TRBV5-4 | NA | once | CASSPGGRRDREQYF | TGTGCCAGCAGCCCAGGCGGAAGGCGGGACCGCGAGCAGTACTTC
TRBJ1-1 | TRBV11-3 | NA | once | CASSASRATEAFF | TGTGCCAGCAGCGCGAGTAGAGCCACTGAAGCTTTCTTT
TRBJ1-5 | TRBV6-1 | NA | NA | CASREAGVGQPQHF | TGTGCCAGCAGGGAAGCAGGGGTAGGTCAGCCCCAGCATTTT
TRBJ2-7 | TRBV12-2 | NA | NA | CASRSFQGTGNEQYF | TGTGCAAGTCGCTCGTTCCAGGGGACAGGGAACGAGCAGTACTTC
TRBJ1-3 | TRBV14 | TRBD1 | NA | CASSDRGAGNTIYF | TGTGCCAGCAGTGACAGGGGCGCTGGAAACACCATATATTTT
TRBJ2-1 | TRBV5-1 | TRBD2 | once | CASIPGTSGSDWSDEQFF | TGCGCCAGCATCCCTGGGACTAGCGGGAGTGACTGGTCCGATGAGCAGTTCTTC
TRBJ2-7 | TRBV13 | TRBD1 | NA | CASSYGTGSYEQYF | TGTGCCAGCAGCTACGGGACAGGTAGCTACGAGCAGTACTTC
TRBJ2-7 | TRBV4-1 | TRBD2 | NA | CASSQDLASGSYEQYF | TGCGCCAGCAGCCAAGATCTGGCTAGCGGGTCCTACGAGCAGTACTTC
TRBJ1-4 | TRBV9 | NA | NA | CASSRQENEKLFF | TGTGCCAGCAGCCGACAGGAAAATGAAAAACTGTTTTTT
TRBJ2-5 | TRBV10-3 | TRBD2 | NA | CAISPGLAGVKETQYF | TGTGCCATCAGCCCCGGACTAGCGGGGGTTAAAGAGACCCAGTACTTC
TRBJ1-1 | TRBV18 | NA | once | CASSPKGTANTEAFF | TGTGCCAGCTCACCGAAAGGGACGGCGAACACTGAAGCTTTCTTT
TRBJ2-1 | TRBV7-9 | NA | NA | CASSLTPGGADEQFF | TGTGCCAGCAGCCTGACCCCCGGCGGGGCCGATGAGCAGTTCTTC
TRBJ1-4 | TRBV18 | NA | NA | CASSPPVGEKLFF | TGTGCCAGCTCCCCGCCGGTAGGGGAAAAACTGTTTTTT
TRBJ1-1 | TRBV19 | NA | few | CASSMGTLTEAFF | TGTGCCAGTAGTATGGGGACCCTAACCGAAGCTTTCTTT
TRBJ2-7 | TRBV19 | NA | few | CASSPRRGLSSYEQYF | TGTGCCAGTAGTCCACGGCGGGGGCTAAGCTCCTACGAGCAGTACTTC
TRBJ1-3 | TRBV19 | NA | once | CASSITSGGSGNTIYF | TGTGCCAGTAGTATTACTAGTGGCGGCTCTGGAAACACCATATATTTT
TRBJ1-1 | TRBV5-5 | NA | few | CASSFRFAAAMNTEAFF | TGTGCCAGCAGCTTTCGCTTTGCAGCAGCAATGAACACTGAAGCTTTCTTT
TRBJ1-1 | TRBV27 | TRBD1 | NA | CASSWMPGGGGEAFF | TGTGCCAGCAGTTGGATGCCAGGGGGCGGTGGTGAAGCTTTCTTT
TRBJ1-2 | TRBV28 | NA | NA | CASSSPGRGFYGYTF | TGTGCCAGCAGTTCACCCGGACGGGGATTCTATGGCTACACCTTC
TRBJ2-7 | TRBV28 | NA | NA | CASTGGPSGSYEQYF | TGTGCCAGCACTGGGGGGCCCAGCGGGTCCTACGAGCAGTACTTC
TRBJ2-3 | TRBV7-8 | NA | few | CASSFDPRGTQYF | TGTGCCAGCAGCTTTGACCCCAGAGGTACGCAGTATTTT
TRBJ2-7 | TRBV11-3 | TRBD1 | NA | CASSLGGQKRGYEQYF | TGTGCCAGCAGCTTAGGGGGACAGAAAAGGGGCTACGAGCAGTACTTC
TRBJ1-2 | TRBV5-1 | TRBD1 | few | CASSRQGAGLDYGYTF | TGCGCCAGCAGCCGACAGGGGGCTGGATTGGACTATGGCTACACCTTC
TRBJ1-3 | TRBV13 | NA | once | CASSSRGIYTIYF | TGTGCCAGCAGCTCCCGAGGGATATACACCATATATTTT
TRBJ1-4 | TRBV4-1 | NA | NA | CASSQGSSATNEKLFF | TGCGCCAGCAGCCAAGGAAGCTCTGCAACTAATGAAAAACTGTTTTTT
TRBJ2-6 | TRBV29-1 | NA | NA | CSVELISGANVLTF | TGCAGCGTTGAGTTGATCTCTGGGGCCAACGTCCTGACTTTC